This T cell receptor beta chain was profiled in a study of shared clonotypes between healthy human individuals. Study results and caveats: Represented diversity, genetic and exposure-history alike, was limited by few donors.

CDR1 and CDR2 (germline): LGHNT, FRNRAP. This CDR3 is 22 amino acids long. Trimming took 1 base from V and 2 from J; bases not matched to a gene: 19. In the CD4+ fraction, cells were divided into CD45RA+ naive and CD45RA-negative memory subsets. TCRdb's copy holds only in-frame clones and misses some; the assay was immunoSEQ multiplex PCR. This table holds roughly 1,100,000 clones, about 75% found once. With regard to this clone: Its antigen is unknown.

The receptor comes from a man younger than 35 in good health. V and J are TRBV12-5 and TRBJ2-6, with TRBD1 matching 8 bases. Sequencing was carried out using memory CD4+ T cells sorted from blood. This sample's subset: CD45RA-negative fraction. This chain's CDR3 is CASGLAALVTGTGSTGANVLTF. The CDR3, as DNA: TGTGCTAGTGGTTTGGCCGCTCTCGTAACGGGGACAGGTTCTACTGGGGCCAACGTCCTGACTTTC.